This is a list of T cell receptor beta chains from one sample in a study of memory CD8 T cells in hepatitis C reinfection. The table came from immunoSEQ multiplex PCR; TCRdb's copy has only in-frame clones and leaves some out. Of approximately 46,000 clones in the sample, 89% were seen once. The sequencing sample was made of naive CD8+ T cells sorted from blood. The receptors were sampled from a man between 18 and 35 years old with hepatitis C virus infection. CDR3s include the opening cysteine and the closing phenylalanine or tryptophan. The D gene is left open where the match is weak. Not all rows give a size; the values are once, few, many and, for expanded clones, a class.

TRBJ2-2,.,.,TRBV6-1,CASSQAGELFF,TGTGCCAGCAGCCAGGCCGGGGAGCTGTTTTTT
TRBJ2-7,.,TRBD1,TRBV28,CASSSLDRVNEQYF,TGTGCCAGCAGTTCCTTGGACAGGGTGAACGAGCAGTACTTC
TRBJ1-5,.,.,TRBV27,CASSQAFNQPQHF,TGTGCCAGCAGTCAAGCCTTCAATCAGCCCCAGCATTTT
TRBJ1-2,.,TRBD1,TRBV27,CASSWTSAGGFYGYTF,TGTGCCAGCAGTTGGACCTCGGCAGGGGGCTTCTATGGCTACACCTTC
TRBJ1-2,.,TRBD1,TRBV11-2,CASSSDRGYGYTF,TGTGCCAGCAGCTCGGACAGGGGCTATGGCTACACCTTC
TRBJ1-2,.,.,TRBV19,CASSPAEGGYGYTF,TGTGCCAGTAGTCCCGCGGAGGGAGGTTATGGCTACACCTTC
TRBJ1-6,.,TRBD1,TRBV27,CASSFGTGSSYNSPLHF,TGTGCCAGCAGTTTCGGGACAGGGAGTTCCTATAATTCACCCCTCCACTTT
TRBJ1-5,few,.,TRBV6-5,CASSPGVYQPQHF,TGTGCCAGCAGCCCAGGGGTTTATCAGCCCCAGCATTTT
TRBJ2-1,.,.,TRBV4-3,CASSQELLASYNEQFF,TGCGCCAGCAGCCAAGAACTACTAGCATCTTACAATGAGCAGTTCTTC
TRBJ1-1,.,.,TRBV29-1,CSVEDSKAHREEAFF,TGCAGCGTTGAAGATTCAAAGGCCCACAGGGAAGAGGCTTTCTTT
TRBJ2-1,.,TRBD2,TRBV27,CASSPGTSGRNEQFF,TGTGCCAGCAGTCCCGGGACTAGCGGGCGCAATGAGCAGTTCTTC
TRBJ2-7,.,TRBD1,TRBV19,CASSIDPGTVEQYF,TGTGCCAGTAGTATAGACCCCGGGACAGTCGAGCAGTACTTC
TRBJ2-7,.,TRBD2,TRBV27,CASSFGTSGRYEQYF,TGTGCCAGCAGTTTCGGGACTAGCGGGAGGTACGAGCAGTACTTC
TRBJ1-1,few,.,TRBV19,CASSMDSPSGAFF,TGTGCCAGTAGTATGGACTCACCCTCAGGAGCTTTCTTT
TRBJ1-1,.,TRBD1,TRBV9,CASSVGTGGPEAFF,TGTGCCAGCAGCGTCGGGACAGGGGGACCTGAAGCTTTCTTT
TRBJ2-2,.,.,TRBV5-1,CASSLAGELFF,TGCGCCAGCAGCTTGGCTGGGGAGCTGTTTTTT